Given below is one TCR beta chain in context. Antigen: not known. This CDR3 has 15 amino acids. With V trimmed by 1 base and J by 5 bases, 3 bases remained unmatched. Germline CDR1 is LGHNA and CDR2 is YSLEER. Repertoires were sampled repeatedly during chemoradiotherapy. This entry is derived from a study of chemoradiotherapy in HPV16-positive cancers. Study-wide background: A couple of HPV16-positive patients' cells yielded candidate HPV-specific clones and common motifs.

The data were produced by immunoSEQ multiplex PCR, yet TCRdb's version contains in-frame clones alone and is incomplete. The table records about 24,000 clones, more than 85% of them present only once. Regarding the study as a whole: For HPV16-positive patients, expanding HPV-responsive T cells associated with longer recurrence-free survival. Candidate HPV-specific clones and E7-related TCR motifs grew in tumor during treatment.

The material sequenced was blood, taken from a patient who underwent chemoradiotherapy. V usage is TRBV4-3 and J usage is TRBJ1-4, with 8 bases lining up with TRBD1. This TCR came from a human donor with HPV-associated anogenital cancer. Written as DNA, the CDR3 is TGCGCCAGCAGCCAAGGGACAGGGACAAATGAAAAACTGTTTTTT. This translates into CASSQGTGTNEKLFF.